The next 10 T cell receptor beta chains were all read from a single sample in a study of shared clonotypes between healthy human individuals. Assay: immunoSEQ multiplex PCR; the TCRdb copy retains only in-frame clones and omits some. The sample contains roughly 720,000 clones, 80% to 95% of which appear only once. The sample comprised memory CD8+ T cells from PBMCs. Regarding subset: CD45RO+ cells pooled with CCR7-negative TemRA cells. The receptors derive from a young man in good health. Some clones in this sample may be carry-over from other donors' samples.

This chain joins TRBV7-3 and TRBJ2-7; TRBD1 agrees at 11 bases. In germline, CDR1 is SGHTA, CDR2 FQGTGA. The CDR3 is 13 residues long. V lost 4 bases, J lost 5 bases, and 1 base stayed unmatched. CDR3 in amino acids: CASSWDRGDEQYF. As DNA, the CDR3 is TGTGCCAGCAGCTGGGACAGGGGGGACGAGCAGTACTTC.

The chain has TRBV11-2 and TRBJ2-5; 11 bases align to TRBD2. CDR1 is SGHAT and CDR2 is FQNNGV in the germline V gene. The CDR3 spans 16 residues. V was pared by 2 bases and J by 5 bases, with 7 bases of the junction left unmatched. CDR3 residues: CASSLSTSGSRETQYF. CDR3 DNA: TGTGCCAGCAGCTTATCCACTAGCGGGAGCCGGGAGACCCAGTACTTC.

The rearrangement uses TRBV5-8 and TRBJ2-7, with TRBD1 matching 7 bases. The junction had 12 bases not matched to a gene; V was cut back by 7 bases and J by 2 bases. The CDR3 has 15 residues. Germline V lookup: CDR1 SGHTS, CDR2 YDEGEE. The CDR3 reads CASQDREGGPYEQYF. The CDR3 region has the DNA TGTGCCAGCCAAGACAGGGAAGGAGGTCCCTACGAGCAGTACTTC.

The V call is TRBV7-2, the J call TRBJ1-6, with unresolved D. With 2 bases removed from V and 11 bases from J, the gap between germline ends came to 13 bases. Germline V lookup: CDR1 SGHTA, CDR2 FQGNSA. The CDR3 is made up of 14 amino acids. CDR3 loop: CASSLREGSAPLHF. The CDR3 nucleotides are TGTGCCAGCAGCTTAAGAGAAGGGTCTGCACCCCTCCACTTT.

This clone was recorded at least ten times. The chain has TRBV7-9 and TRBJ2-1; no definite D call. The CDR3 has 14 residues. V was clipped by 1 base and J by 11 bases, with 15 bases between them. Per germline, CDR1 SEHNR and CDR2 FQNEAQ (reference sequence). CDR3 nucleotides: TGTGCCAGCAGCTTAGTGCAGAGCCGGGTTCAGCAGTTCTTC. It encodes CASSLVQSRVQQFF.

The rearrangement uses TRBV9 and TRBJ2-3, with 8 bases matching TRBD2. The V and J ends lost 4 bases and 2 bases, in that order; junction bases with no gene match: 12. CDR1 SGDLS and CDR2 YYNGEE come from the germline V gene. This CDR3 is built from 17 residues. The CDR3 sequence: CASSLNARGGNTDTQYF. DNA of the CDR3: TGTGCCAGCAGCCTAAACGCCCGGGGGGGGAACACAGATACGCAGTATTTT.

The chain uses TRBV6-1 and TRBJ1-5; D is possibly TRBD1 (5 bases). From germline, CDR1 is MNHNS and CDR2 SASEGT. V was pared by 8 bases and J by 10 bases, with 24 bases between. The CDR3 loop spans 15 amino acids. The CDR3 coding sequence is TGTGCCAGCCAAGCCTCGGGACCCCTTCTTTCTCCCCAGCATTTT. Protein sequence: CASQASGPLLSPQHF.

V gene TRBV6-5 combines with J gene TRBJ2-1, with 10 bases fitting TRBD1. Germline V CDR1 and CDR2: MNHEY, SVGAGI. This CDR3 contains 15 residues. The V and J ends lost 6 bases and 4 bases, in that order; junction bases with no gene match: 6. The CDR3 DNA reads as TGTGCCAGCAGACCAGACAGGGGGCCTTACAATGAGCAGTTCTTC. Encoded protein: CASRPDRGPYNEQFF.

This rearrangement joins TRBV5-8 to TRBJ1-1; possible D gene TRBD1, 5 bases. Trimming shortened V by 0 bases and J by 0 bases, and 9 bases separated the two germline ends. Germline values: CDR1 SGHTS, CDR2 YDEGEE. CDR3 size: 15 residues. CDR3 amino acids: CASSLVGTMNTEAFF. The CDR3, as DNA: TGTGCCAGCAGCTTGGTCGGGACTATGAACACTGAAGCTTTCTTT.

This clone was observed a single time. V is TRBV6-1 and J is TRBJ2-7; 8 nucleotides match TRBD2. Germline V gene sequence: CDR1 MNHNS, CDR2 SASEGT. CDR3 length equals 14 residues. V lost 7 bases and J lost 3; bases outside the gene matches: 8. The CDR3 bases are TGTGCCAGCACCCTAGGACGGGGGGGCTACGAGCAGTACTTC. This translates into CASTLGRGGYEQYF.